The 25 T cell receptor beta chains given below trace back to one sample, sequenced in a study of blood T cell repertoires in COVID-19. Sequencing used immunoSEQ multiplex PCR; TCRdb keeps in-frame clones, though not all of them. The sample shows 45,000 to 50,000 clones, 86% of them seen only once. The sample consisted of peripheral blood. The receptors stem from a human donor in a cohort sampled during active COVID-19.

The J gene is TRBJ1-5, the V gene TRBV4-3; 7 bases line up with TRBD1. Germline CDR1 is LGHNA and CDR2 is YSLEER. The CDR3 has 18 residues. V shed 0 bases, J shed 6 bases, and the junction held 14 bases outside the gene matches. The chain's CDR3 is CASSQDALRPGGRQPQHF. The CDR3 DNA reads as TGCGCCAGCAGCCAAGATGCCCTAAGGCCAGGGGGTCGTCAGCCCCAGCATTTT.

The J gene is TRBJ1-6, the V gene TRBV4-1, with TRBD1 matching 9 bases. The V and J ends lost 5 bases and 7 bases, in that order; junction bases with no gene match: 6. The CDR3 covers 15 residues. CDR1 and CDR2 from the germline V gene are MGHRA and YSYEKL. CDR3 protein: CASSSQQGANSPLHF. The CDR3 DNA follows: TGCGCCAGCAGCAGTCAACAGGGGGCGAATTCACCCCTCCACTTT.

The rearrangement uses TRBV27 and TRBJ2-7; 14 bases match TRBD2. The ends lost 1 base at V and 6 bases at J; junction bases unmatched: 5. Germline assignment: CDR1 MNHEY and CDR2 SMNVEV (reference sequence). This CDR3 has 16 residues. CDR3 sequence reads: CASSLFRTSGGTEQYF. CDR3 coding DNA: TGTGCCAGCAGTTTATTTAGGACTAGCGGGGGGACCGAGCAGTACTTC.

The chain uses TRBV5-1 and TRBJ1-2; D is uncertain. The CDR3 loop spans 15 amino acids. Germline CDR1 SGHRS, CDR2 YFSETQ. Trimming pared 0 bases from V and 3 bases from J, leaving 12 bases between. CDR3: CASSLGRRKDYGYTF. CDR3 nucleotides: TGCGCCAGCAGCTTGGGGCGCAGGAAAGACTATGGCTACACCTTC.

The CDR3 protein is CASSGTREYEQYF. CDR3 sequence (DNA): TGTGCCAGCTCAGGGACTAGAGAGTACGAGCAGTACTTC. The chain carries TRBV18 and TRBJ2-7; 8 nucleotides match TRBD2. Germline V gene data show CDR1 as KGHSH and CDR2 as LQKENI. V trimming: 5 bases; J trimming: 4 bases; junction bases outside the gene matches: 4. This CDR3 spans 13 amino acids.

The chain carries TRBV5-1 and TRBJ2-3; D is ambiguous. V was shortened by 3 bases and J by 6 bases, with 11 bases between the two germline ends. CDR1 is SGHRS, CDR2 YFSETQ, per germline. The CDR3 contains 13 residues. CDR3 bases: TGCGCCAGCAGCTCAGGTTCGCAGGATACGCAGTATTTT. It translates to CASSSGSQDTQYF. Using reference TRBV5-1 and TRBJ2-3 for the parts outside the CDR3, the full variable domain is KAGVTQTPRYLIKTRGQQVTLSCSPISGHRSVSWYQQTPGQGLQFLFEYFSETQRNKGNFPGRFSGRQFSNSRSEMNVSTLELGDSALYLCASSSGSQDTQYFGPGTRLTVL.

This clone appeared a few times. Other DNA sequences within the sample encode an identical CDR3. CDR3 DNA: TGCAGCGTTGAACGGGACAGGGGGTCTTACGAGCAGTACTTC. It specifies CSVERDRGSYEQYF. The chain combines TRBV29-1 with TRBJ2-7; 11 nucleotides match TRBD1. The trim removed 2 bases at V and 4 bases at J, leaving 4 bases unmatched. This CDR3 has 14 amino acids. From germline, CDR1 is SQVTM and CDR2 ANQGSEA.

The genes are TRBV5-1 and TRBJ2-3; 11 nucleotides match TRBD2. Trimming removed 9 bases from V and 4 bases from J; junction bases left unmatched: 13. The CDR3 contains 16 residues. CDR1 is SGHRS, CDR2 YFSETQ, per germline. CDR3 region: CATGTSGSGGADTQYF. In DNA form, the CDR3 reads TGCGCCACAGGGACTAGCGGCTCAGGCGGGGCAGATACGCAGTATTTT.

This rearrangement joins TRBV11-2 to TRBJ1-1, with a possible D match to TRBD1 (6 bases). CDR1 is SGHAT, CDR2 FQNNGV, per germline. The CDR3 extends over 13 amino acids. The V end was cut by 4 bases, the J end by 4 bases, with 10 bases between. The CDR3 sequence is CASSWEGGTEAFF. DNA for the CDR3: TGTGCCAGCAGCTGGGAGGGGGGCACTGAAGCTTTCTTT.

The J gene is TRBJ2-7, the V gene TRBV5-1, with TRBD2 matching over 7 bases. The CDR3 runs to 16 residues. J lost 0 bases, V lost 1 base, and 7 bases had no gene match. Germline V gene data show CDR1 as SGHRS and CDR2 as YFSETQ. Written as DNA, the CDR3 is TGCGCCAGCAGCTTGCTTCCGCGGGGGTTCTCCTACGAGCAGTACTTC. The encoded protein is CASSLLPRGFSYEQYF.

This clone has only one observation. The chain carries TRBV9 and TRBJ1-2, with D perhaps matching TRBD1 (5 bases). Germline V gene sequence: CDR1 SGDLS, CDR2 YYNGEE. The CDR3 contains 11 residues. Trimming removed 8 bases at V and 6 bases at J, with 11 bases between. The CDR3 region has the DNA TGTGCCAGTGGGGGGATAGATGGCTACACCTTC. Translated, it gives CASGGIDGYTF.

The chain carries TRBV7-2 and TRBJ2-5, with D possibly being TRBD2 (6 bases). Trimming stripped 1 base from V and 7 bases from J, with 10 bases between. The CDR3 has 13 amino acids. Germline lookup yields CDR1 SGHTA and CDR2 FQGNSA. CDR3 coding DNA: TGTGCCAGCAGCTTAGTCCAGGAGGGGACCCAGTACTTC. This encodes CASSLVQEGTQYF.

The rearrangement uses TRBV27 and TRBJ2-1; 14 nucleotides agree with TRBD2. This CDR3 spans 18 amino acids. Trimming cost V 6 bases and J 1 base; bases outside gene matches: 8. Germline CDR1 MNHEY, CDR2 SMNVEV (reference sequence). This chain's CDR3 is CASSLGTSGSSSYNEQFF. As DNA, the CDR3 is TGTGCCAGCAGCCTCGGGACTAGCGGGAGTTCATCCTACAATGAGCAGTTCTTC.

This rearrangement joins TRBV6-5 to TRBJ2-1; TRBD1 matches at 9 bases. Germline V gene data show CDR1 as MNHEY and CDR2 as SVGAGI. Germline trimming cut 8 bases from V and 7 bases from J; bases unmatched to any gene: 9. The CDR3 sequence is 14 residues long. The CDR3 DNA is TGTGCCAGCCAGCCGGGACAGGGTCTTAATGAGCAGTTCTTC. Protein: CASQPGQGLNEQFF.

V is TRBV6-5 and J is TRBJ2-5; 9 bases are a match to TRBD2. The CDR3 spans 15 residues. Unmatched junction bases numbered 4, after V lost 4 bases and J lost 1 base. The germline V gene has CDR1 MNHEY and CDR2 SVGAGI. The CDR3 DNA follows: TGTGCCAGCAGTTCTCTAGCGGGGTCCCAAGAGACCCAGTACTTC. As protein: CASSSLAGSQETQYF.

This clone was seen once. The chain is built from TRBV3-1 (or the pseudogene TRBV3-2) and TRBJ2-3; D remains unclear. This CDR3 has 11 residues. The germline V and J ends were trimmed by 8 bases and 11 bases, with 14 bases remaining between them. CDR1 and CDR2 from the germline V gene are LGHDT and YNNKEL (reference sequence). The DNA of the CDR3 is TGTGCCAGCGGCGGTCCCCTTTTGCAGTATTTT. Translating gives CASGGPLLQYF.

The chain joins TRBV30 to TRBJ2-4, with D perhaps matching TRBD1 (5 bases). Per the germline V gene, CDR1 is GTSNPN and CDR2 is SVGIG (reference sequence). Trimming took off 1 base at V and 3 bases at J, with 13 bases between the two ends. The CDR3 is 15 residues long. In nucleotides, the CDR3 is TGTGCCTGGAGTGAGGGGCCCTCTCTCAAAAACATTCAGTACTTC. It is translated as CAWSEGPSLKNIQYF.

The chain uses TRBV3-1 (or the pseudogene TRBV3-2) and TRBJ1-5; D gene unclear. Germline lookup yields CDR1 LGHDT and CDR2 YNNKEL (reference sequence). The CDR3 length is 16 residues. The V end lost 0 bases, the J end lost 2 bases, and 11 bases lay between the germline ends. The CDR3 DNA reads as TGTGCCAGCAGCCAAGATCTTAACAGCCGCAATCAGCCCCAGCATTTT. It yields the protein CASSQDLNSRNQPQHF.

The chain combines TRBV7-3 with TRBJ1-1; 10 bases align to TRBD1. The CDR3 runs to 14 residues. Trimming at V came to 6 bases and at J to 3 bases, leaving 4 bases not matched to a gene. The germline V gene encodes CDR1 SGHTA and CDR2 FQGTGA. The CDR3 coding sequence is TGTGCCAGCAGACAGGACAGGGGGTACACTGAAGCTTTCTTT. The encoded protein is CASRQDRGYTEAFF. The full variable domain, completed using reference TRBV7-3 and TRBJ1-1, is GAGVSQTPSNKVTEKGKYVELRCDPISGHTALYWYRQSLGQGPEFLIYFQGTGAADDSGLPNDRFFAVRPEGSVSTLKIQRTERGDSAVYLCASRQDRGYTEAFFGQGTRLTVV.

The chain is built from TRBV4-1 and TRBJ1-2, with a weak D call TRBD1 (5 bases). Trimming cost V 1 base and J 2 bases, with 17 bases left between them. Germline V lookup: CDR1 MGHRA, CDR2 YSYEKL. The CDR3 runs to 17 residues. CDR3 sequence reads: CASSQGFFAGPNYGYTF. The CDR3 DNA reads TGCGCCAGCAGCCAAGGATTTTTTGCGGGGCCGAACTATGGCTACACCTTC.

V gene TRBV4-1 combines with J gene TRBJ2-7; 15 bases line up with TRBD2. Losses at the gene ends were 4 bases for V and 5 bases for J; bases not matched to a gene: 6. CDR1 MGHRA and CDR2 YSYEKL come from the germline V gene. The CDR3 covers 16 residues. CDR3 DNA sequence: TGCGCCAGCAGCCGGGGGACTAGCGGGGGGATCCACGAGCAGTACTTC. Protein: CASSRGTSGGIHEQYF.

Here the CDR3 DNA reads TGTGCCAGCAGCCGGACAGAAACAGGGACGCGCACCTTC. Translation: CASSRTETGTRTF. The chain employs TRBV7-2 and TRBJ1-2, with a weak D call TRBD1 (6 bases). This CDR3 is built from 13 residues. Germline CDR1 and CDR2: SGHTA and FQGNSA. Deletions cut 5 bases from V and 13 bases from J, with 20 bases between.

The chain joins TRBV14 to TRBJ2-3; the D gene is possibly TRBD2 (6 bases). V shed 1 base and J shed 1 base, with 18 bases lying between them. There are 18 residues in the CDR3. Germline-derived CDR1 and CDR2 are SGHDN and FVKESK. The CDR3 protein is CASSQGRVSGGGTDTQYF. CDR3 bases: TGTGCCAGCAGCCAAGGGAGGGTAAGCGGCGGGGGCACAGATACGCAGTATTTT.

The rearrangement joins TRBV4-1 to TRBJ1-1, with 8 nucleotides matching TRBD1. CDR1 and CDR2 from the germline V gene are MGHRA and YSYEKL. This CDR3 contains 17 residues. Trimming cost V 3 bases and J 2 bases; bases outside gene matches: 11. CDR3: CASSHSPPAGGNTEAFF. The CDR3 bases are TGCGCCAGCAGCCATTCCCCCCCGGCAGGGGGCAACACTGAAGCTTTCTTT.

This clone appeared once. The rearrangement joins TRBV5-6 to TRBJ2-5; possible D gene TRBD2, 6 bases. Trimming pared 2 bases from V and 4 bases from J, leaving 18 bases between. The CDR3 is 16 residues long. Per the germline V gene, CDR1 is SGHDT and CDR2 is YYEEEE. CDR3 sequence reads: CASSLGASGGGETQYF. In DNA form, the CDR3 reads TGTGCCAGCAGCTTAGGTGCATCCGGGGGTGGAGAGACCCAGTACTTC.